The entry that follows covers one T cell receptor beta chain sequence. This sample stems from a study of blood T cell repertoires in COVID-19. Study-level background: Some COVID-19 samples were acute and others convalescent; all came from the United States, Italy and Spain.

Profiling relied on immunoSEQ multiplex PCR, and the TCRdb table lists in-frame clones only, not all of them. This sample has 150,000 to 200,000 clones, with 88% found just once. Donors were grouped by their self-reported clinical history. V lost 6 bases, J lost 0 bases, and 6 bases lay in between. The CDR3 runs 14 residues. The germline V gene has CDR1 MNHEY and CDR2 SMNVEV (reference sequence). V and J are TRBV27 and TRBJ2-6; D unresolved. This TCR was recovered from a woman aged 18-29 years who had recovered from COVID-19. Input material: PBMCs or T cells enriched from blood (not recorded which). The CDR3 reads CASSKHSGANVLTF. CDR3 in DNA: TGTGCCAGCAGCAAACACTCTGGGGCCAACGTCCTGACTTTC.